One sample yielded the 32 T cell receptor beta chains listed below, sequenced in a study of T cells in Graves' hyperthyroidism and ophthalmopathy. Template material for amplifying TCR beta CDR3 regions consisted of RNA transcripts. During a first-round RT-PCR of the TCR CDR3, the HTBI primer set was used. TCRdb recomputed calls from the multiplex PCR reads with MiXCR, one row per CDR3 protein. The table lists fewer than 350,000 distinct CDR3 sequences, roughly 20% of them singletons. Sequenced input: blood. These receptors were taken from a woman aged 50 to 60 with Graves' hyperthyroidism.

This clonotype occurred many times. The CDR3 DNA follows: TGTGCCAGCAGGGACAGAATCACCGGGGAGCTGTTTTTT. Its protein is CASRDRITGELFF. This rearrangement joins TRBV7-8 to TRBJ2-2; D may be TRBD1 (6 bases). The CDR3 totals 13 residues. Germline-derived CDR1 and CDR2 are SGHVS and FQNEAQ. V shed 6 bases and J shed 4 bases, with 9 bases lying between them.

This clonotype was seen more than once but under ten times. The rearrangement uses TRBV9 and TRBJ2-3, with no clear D. The CDR3 is made up of 15 amino acids. Germline lookup yields CDR1 SGDLS and CDR2 YYNGEE. V gave up 2 bases and J gave up 0 bases, with 10 bases separating them. CDR3 in amino acids: CASSVDHTSTDTQYF. CDR3 nucleotides: TGTGCCAGCAGCGTCGATCATACTAGCACAGATACGCAGTATTTT.

This clonotype has ten or more counts. The chain carries TRBV6-5 and TRBJ1-5, with D unresolved. V lost 0 bases and J lost 9, with 15 bases in between. The CDR3 spans 15 residues. The germline gives CDR1 MNHEY, CDR2 SVGAGI. CDR3 loop: CASSYSRSEVRPQHF. CDR3 coding DNA: TGTGCCAGCAGTTACTCGAGATCCGAGGTTCGGCCCCAGCATTTT.

As to this clonotype: It may be a read error: a sequence one base away is much more abundant. The DNA of the CDR3 is TGTGCCTGGAGTACGGACTATCTAAGGGATACGCAGTATTTT. Translating it yields CAWSTDYLRDTQYF. The rearrangement links TRBV30 to TRBJ2-3, with a tentative D call TRBD2 (6 bases). Germline V gene data show CDR1 as GTSNPN and CDR2 as SVGIG (reference sequence). V shed 2 bases and J shed 6 bases, with 15 bases lying between them. This CDR3 comprises 14 residues.

This clonotype showed up many times. The rearrangement joins TRBV3-1 to TRBJ2-5, with D perhaps matching TRBD1 (5 bases). The CDR3 has 15 residues. The germline gives CDR1 LGHDT, CDR2 YNNKEL (reference sequence). V lost 0 bases and J lost 3, with 11 bases in between. CDR3 bases: TGTGCCAGCAGCCAAGATTCAAAGGGGAAAGAGACCCAGTACTTC. Translated, it gives CASSQDSKGKETQYF.

CDR3 sequence reads: CASSFNRGLTSTDTQYF. In DNA, the CDR3 is TGCGCCAGCAGCTTTAACAGGGGACTTACTAGCACAGATACGCAGTATTTT. The rearrangement joins TRBV5-1 to TRBJ2-3, with a possible D match to TRBD1 (7 bases). CDR3 size: 17 residues. Trimming took 2 bases from V and 0 from J, leaving 16 bases between them. In germline, CDR1 is SGHRS, CDR2 YFSETQ. Combining the CDR3 with reference TRBV5-1 and TRBJ2-3 gives the whole variable domain KAGVTQTPRYLIKTRGQQVTLSCSPISGHRSVSWYQQTPGQGLQFLFEYFSETQRNKGNFPGRFSGRQFSNSRSEMNVSTLELGDSALYLCASSFNRGLTSTDTQYFGPGTRLTVL.

This clonotype was seen only a few times. The CDR3 nucleotides read TGCGCCAGCAGGGCACAGGATTACCCCTACAATGAGCAGTTCTTC. Translated, it gives CASRAQDYPYNEQFF. The rearrangement joins TRBV5-1 to TRBJ2-1; a possible D gene is TRBD1 (5 bases). Germline CDR1 is SGHRS and CDR2 is YFSETQ. This CDR3 region has 15 residues. Trimming took 5 bases from V and 2 from J, leaving 14 bases between them.

This clonotype appeared a few times. CDR3 loop: CASRKGQSYNEQFF. The CDR3 DNA follows: TGTGCCAGCAGAAAGGGACAGTCTTACAATGAGCAGTTCTTC. This rearrangement joins TRBV3-1 to TRBJ2-1; TRBD1 matches 7 bases. Trimming cost V 6 bases and J 4 bases; bases outside gene matches: 6. CDR1 is LGHDT, CDR2 YNNKEL, per germline (reference sequence). This CDR3 spans 14 amino acids.

This clonotype has just a few counts. This chain uses TRBV5-1 with TRBJ2-1; 10 nucleotides match TRBD2. The CDR3 runs to 15 residues. V lost 4 bases to trimming and J lost 5 bases; unmatched junction nucleotides: 6. Germline lookup yields CDR1 SGHRS and CDR2 YFSETQ. The CDR3 region has the DNA TGCGCCAGCAGCCAAAGCGGGGGGGGAAACAATGAGCAGTTCTTC. This translates into CASSQSGGGNNEQFF.

Details on this clonotype: This may arise from a read error, as a much more abundant clone is one base away. The chain couples TRBV6-2 or TRBV6-3 to TRBJ2-2; TRBD2 is a possible D gene (5 bases). Germline V gene sequence: CDR1 MNHEY, CDR2 SVGEGT. There are 13 residues in the CDR3. V was clipped by 6 bases and J by 6 bases, with 11 bases between them. The CDR3 DNA reads as TGTGCCAGCAGACACTCGAGGGCCGGGGAGCTGTTTTTT. This translates into CASRHSRAGELFF.

This clonotype was seen only a few times. This chain links TRBV19 with TRBJ2-2; the match to TRBD2 covers 7 bases. After removal of 7 bases from V and 4 bases from J, the junction contained 9 bases not matched to a gene. CDR1 is LNHDA and CDR2 is SQIVND in the germline V gene (reference sequence). The CDR3 has 15 residues. CDR3 protein: CASIAASGVTGELFF. The DNA for the CDR3 is TGTGCCAGTATTGCGGCTAGCGGCGTCACCGGGGAGCTGTTTTTT.

This clonotype came up many times. The rearrangement uses TRBV2 and TRBJ1-2; 7 nucleotides agree with TRBD1. V lost 8 bases and J lost 6; bases outside the gene matches: 9. The CDR3 has 13 amino acids. The germline V gene encodes CDR1 SNHLY and CDR2 FYNNEI. CDR3: CASSATGADGYTF. CDR3 DNA sequence: TGTGCCAGCTCAGCTACAGGGGCGGATGGCTACACCTTC.

This clonotype was counted between two and nine times. The chain combines TRBV7-3 with TRBJ2-7; D possibly corresponds to TRBD2 (5 bases). CDR1 and CDR2 from the germline V gene are SGHTA and FQGTGA. The CDR3 is 15 residues long. V shed 3 bases and J shed 0 bases, with 12 bases lying between them. As DNA, the CDR3 is TGTGCCAGCAGCTTTGGAGTAGGGAGCTCCTACGAGCAGTACTTC. Protein product: CASSFGVGSSYEQYF.

This clonotype occurred many times. V usage is TRBV3-1 and J usage is TRBJ2-3; 8 bases fit TRBD1. The V segment lost 1 base and the J segment 3 bases; nucleotides outside the gene matches: 3. Germline V gene sequence: CDR1 LGHDT, CDR2 YNNKEL (reference sequence). CDR3 length: 15 amino acids. CDR3 sequence: CASSQGQGWTDTQYF. The CDR3 nucleotides are TGTGCCAGCAGCCAAGGACAGGGGTGGACAGATACGCAGTATTTT.

This clonotype showed up many times. The gene calls are TRBV7-9 and TRBJ2-5; D not certain. V lost 5 bases and J lost 4, with 5 bases in between. The CDR3 totals 11 residues. Germline values: CDR1 SEHNR, CDR2 FQNEAQ (reference sequence). CDR3 nucleotides: TGTGCCAGCAGCATAATAGAGACCCAGTACTTC. This sequence encodes CASSIIETQYF.

This clonotype was recorded many times. This chain links TRBV5-1 with TRBJ1-2; 8 bases match TRBD1. Per the germline V gene, CDR1 is SGHRS and CDR2 is YFSETQ. V lost 0 bases and J lost 8; bases outside the gene matches: 12. This CDR3 is built from 16 residues. The CDR3 DNA reads TGCGCCAGCAGCTTGGACCCCGGGACAGGAAAAGGAGGCTACACCTTC. Translated, it gives CASSLDPGTGKGGYTF.

This clonotype has ten or more counts. The rearrangement uses TRBV30 and TRBJ2-5; 9 bases are shared with TRBD1. With 5 bases clipped from V and 5 bases from J, the junction kept 9 bases outside the gene matches. Per germline, CDR1 GTSNPN and CDR2 SVGIG (reference sequence). CDR3 length: 14 amino acids. CDR3 region: CAWAGQGKMETQYF. The DNA of the CDR3 is TGTGCCTGGGCAGGACAGGGGAAAATGGAGACCCAGTACTTC.

This clonotype was counted only a few times. The rearrangement uses TRBV15 and TRBJ2-5, with TRBD1 matching over 9 bases. Trimming cost V 5 bases and J 0 bases; bases outside gene matches: 4. Germline lookup yields CDR1 LNHNV and CDR2 YYDKDF (reference sequence). CDR3 length: 15 residues. In DNA, the CDR3 is TGTGCCACCAGCGGCGACAGGGGGAACCAAGAGACCCAGTACTTC. Residues: CATSGDRGNQETQYF.

This clonotype was seen more than once but under ten times. This chain joins TRBV11-2 and TRBJ1-5; 10 bases map to TRBD1. This CDR3 region has 14 residues. Germline V gene lookup returns CDR1 SGHAT and CDR2 FQNNGV. Trimming removed 4 bases from V and 5 bases from J; junction bases left unmatched: 2. CDR3 in DNA: TGTGCCAGCAGCTGGGACAGGGGACATCAGCCCCAGCATTTT. As protein: CASSWDRGHQPQHF.

This clonotype was picked up a small number of times. The CDR3 reads CASSYEGGGYTF. The CDR3, as DNA: TGTGCCAGCAGTTACGAAGGGGGTGGCTACACCTTC. The chain couples TRBV6-5 to TRBJ1-2, with D possibly TRBD1 on 6 matching bases. Germline CDR1 is MNHEY and CDR2 is SVGAGI. Between the trimmed V and J ends, which lost 2 bases and 7 bases, there was a span of 8 bases. This CDR3 is 12 amino acids long.

This clonotype was seen repeatedly, ten times or more. The chain is built from TRBV12-3 or TRBV12-4 and TRBJ1-5; 8 nucleotides match TRBD1. This CDR3 is 16 amino acids long. With 4 bases clipped from V and 1 base from J, the junction kept 6 bases outside the gene matches. CDR3 sequence reads: CASSYQGARSNQPQHF. CDR3 DNA sequence: TGTGCCAGCAGTTACCAGGGGGCGCGGAGCAATCAGCCCCAGCATTTT.

This clonotype has at least ten counts. The rearrangement joins TRBV3-1 to TRBJ2-7; the match to TRBD2 covers 7 bases. After removal of 5 bases from V and 1 base from J, the junction contained 11 bases not matched to a gene. Germline V CDR1 and CDR2: LGHDT, YNNKEL (reference sequence). This CDR3 has 16 residues. In nucleotides, the CDR3 is TGTGCCAGCAGCAACCGAAGGGCGGGGGTGTCCTACGAGCAGTACTTC. Protein product: CASSNRRAGVSYEQYF.

This clonotype has at least ten counts. The V call is TRBV11-3, the J call TRBJ2-3; 10 bases are a match to TRBD1. In germline, CDR1 is SGHNT, CDR2 YENEEA. V was pared by 1 base and J by 6 bases, with 4 bases of the junction left unmatched. The CDR3 has 15 amino acids. The CDR3 protein is CASSLVRTGGDTQYF. CDR3 nucleotides: TGTGCCAGCAGCTTAGTCCGGACAGGGGGTGATACGCAGTATTTT.

This clonotype was counted ten times or more. The chain recombines TRBV18 with TRBJ2-2; D is ambiguous. Trimming removed 2 bases from V and 1 base from J, with 5 bases in between. From germline, CDR1 is KGHSH and CDR2 LQKENI. This CDR3 has 14 amino acids. The CDR3 region has the DNA TGTGCCAGCTCACCAGCAGAGAACACCGGGGAGCTGTTTTTT. Translation gives CASSPAENTGELFF.

On this clonotype: One junction end does not reproduce the germline sequence, and a read error may be involved. This chain joins TRBV12-3 or TRBV12-4 and TRBJ2-2, with 7 bases lining up with TRBD1. CDR3 length equals 15 residues. The CDR3 nucleotides read TGTGCCAGCAGACCCGGGACAGCGAACACCGGGGAGCCGTTTTTT. Protein sequence: CASRPGTANTGEPFF.

This clonotype was seen a handful of times. This chain uses TRBV20-1 with TRBJ2-1, with 11 positions matching TRBD2. The CDR3 is 14 amino acids. CDR1 DFQATT and CDR2 SNEGSKA come from the germline V gene (reference sequence). The junction had 5 bases not matched to a gene; V was cut back by 6 bases and J by 4 bases. Written as DNA, the CDR3 is TGCAGTGCAGCCGGGACTAGCGGATACAATGAGCAGTTCTTC. Protein product: CSAAGTSGYNEQFF.

For this clonotype: One junction end does not reproduce the germline sequence, and a read error may be involved. The chain employs TRBV6-2 or TRBV6-3 and TRBJ2-1; no clear D gene. CDR1 and CDR2 from the germline V gene are MNHEY and SVGEGT. This CDR3 spans 14 amino acids. The CDR3 DNA sequence: TGTGCCGGCAGTTACGACCGCTCCTACAATGAGCAGTTCTTC. Protein sequence: CAGSYDRSYNEQFF.

This chain links TRBV20-1 with TRBJ2-7; 8 nucleotides match TRBD2. The ends lost 6 bases at V and 4 bases at J; junction bases unmatched: 20. This CDR3 region has 17 residues. Germline lookup yields CDR1 DFQATT and CDR2 SNEGSKA (reference sequence). The CDR3 reads CSAEEGLAGGRVYEQYF. The CDR3 nucleotides read TGCAGTGCCGAGGAAGGGCTAGCGGGCGGGCGGGTATACGAGCAGTACTTC.

This chain joins TRBV6-2 or TRBV6-3 and TRBJ1-2; a weak D match, TRBD1 (5 bases). Germline-derived CDR1 and CDR2 are MNHEY and SVGEGT. V lost 5 bases and J lost 0, with 16 bases in between. This CDR3 is built from 16 residues. The CDR3 sequence is CASSAPPGITNYGYTF. The CDR3 region has the DNA TGTGCCAGCAGTGCCCCCCCAGGGATAACTAACTATGGCTACACCTTC.

The gene calls are TRBV4-2 and TRBJ1-4; no definite D call. The length of the CDR3 is 16 residues. The ends were cut back, 2 bases at V and 8 bases at J, with 18 bases in the middle. The germline V gene has CDR1 LGHNA and CDR2 YNFKEQ. This chain's CDR3 is CASSQIDHPGREKLFF. The CDR3 DNA sequence: TGTGCCAGCAGCCAAATCGACCACCCGGGAAGGGAAAAACTGTTTTTT.

This clonotype has ten or more counts. J is TRBJ2-1 and V is TRBV7-8; D perhaps matches TRBD2 (6 bases). Germline CDR1 and CDR2: SGHVS and FQNEAQ. Trimming removed 1 base at V and 3 bases at J, with 10 bases between. This CDR3 is 15 amino acids long. The CDR3 spells CASSLEGTFYNEQFF. The CDR3 region has the DNA TGTGCCAGCAGCTTAGAGGGGACTTTCTACAATGAGCAGTTCTTC.

This clonotype was seen at least ten times. The CDR3 protein is CASSPLNRGTNSYEQYF. CDR3 DNA sequence: TGTGCCAGCAGCCCGCTAAATAGGGGGACCAACTCCTACGAGCAGTACTTC. V usage is TRBV11-2 and J usage is TRBJ2-7, with D maybe TRBD1 (6 bases). Germline V lookup: CDR1 SGHAT, CDR2 FQNNGV. The V and J ends lost 5 bases and 0 bases respectively, with 20 bases between them. There are 17 residues in the CDR3.